What follows are 28 T cell receptor beta chains derived from one specimen sequenced in a study of blood T cell repertoires in COVID-19. Here immunoSEQ multiplex PCR was the method, and the copy in TCRdb shows in-frame clones only, minus some. This repertoire shows fewer than 250,000 clones, approximately 80% found once; its top ten account for about 4.8%. Sequenced sample: peripheral blood. These receptors were taken from a woman aged 70-85 years with acute or convalescent COVID-19.

The rearrangement links TRBV6-5 to TRBJ1-6, with 7 bases matching TRBD1. The germline CDR1 and CDR2 sequences are MNHEY and SVGAGI. The CDR3 extends over 14 amino acids. Trimming cost V 6 bases and J 6 bases; bases outside gene matches: 5. DNA for the CDR3: TGTGCCAGCAGCGAGACAGGGATTAATTCACCCCTCCACTTT. It yields the protein CASSETGINSPLHF.

J is TRBJ1-3 and V is TRBV29-1; 7 bases align to TRBD1. Germline loops: CDR1 SQVTM, CDR2 ANQGSEA. Losses at the gene ends were 7 bases for V and 2 bases for J; bases not matched to a gene: 11. The CDR3 sequence is 15 residues long. The CDR3 region has the DNA TGCAGCGCTATGGAGGGGGCGCGAACTGGAAACACCATATATTTT. Amino acid sequence: CSAMEGARTGNTIYF.

The chain recombines TRBV6-2 or TRBV6-3 with TRBJ1-5, with a weak D call TRBD1 (5 bases). The V gene lost 2 bases and the J gene lost 3 bases, with 14 bases spanning the gap. CDR1 and CDR2 (germline): MNHEY, SVGEGT. The CDR3 loop spans 16 amino acids. The CDR3 DNA is TGTGCCAGCAGTTACATCTGGGGCAGTCACAATCAGCCCCAGCATTTT. Protein: CASSYIWGSHNQPQHF.

The gene calls are TRBV12-3 or TRBV12-4 and TRBJ1-5; D not certain. The ends were cut back, 2 bases at V and 3 bases at J, with 5 bases in the middle. CDR3 length: 13 residues. CDR3 bases: TGTGCCAGCAGTTTAAATTACAATCAGCCCCAGCATTTT. Its translation: CASSLNYNQPQHF.

This clone showed up just once. The rearrangement joins TRBV2 to TRBJ2-1; the match to TRBD1 covers 8 bases. This CDR3 contains 15 residues. Germline V gene lookup returns CDR1 SNHLY and CDR2 FYNNEI. The V segment lost 5 bases and the J segment 8 bases; nucleotides outside the gene matches: 11. This CDR3 reads CASSSDRAGGDEQFF. The CDR3 DNA reads as TGTGCCAGCAGTTCGGACAGGGCCGGGGGAGATGAGCAGTTCTTC.

The V and J genes are TRBV6-1 and TRBJ1-2; maybe TRBD1 (5 bases). V was shortened by 1 base and J by 2 bases, with 11 bases between the two germline ends. Germline-derived CDR1 and CDR2 are MNHNS and SASEGT. The CDR3 runs to 15 residues. In nucleotides, the CDR3 is TGTGCCAGCAGTGAAGGTTTGGGGGGAAACTATGGCTACACCTTC. Its protein is CASSEGLGGNYGYTF.

The CDR3 is CSVAPYYSNQPQHF. CDR3 in DNA: TGCAGCGTTGCCCCCTACTATAGCAATCAGCCCCAGCATTTT. The gene calls are TRBV29-1 and TRBJ1-5; D is uncertain. V was clipped by 4 bases and J by 0 bases, with 10 bases between them. The CDR3 is 14 residues long. Germline V CDR1 and CDR2: SQVTM, ANQGSEA.

The chain is built from TRBV6-6 and TRBJ1-1; TRBD1 matches 7 bases. V gave up 5 bases and J gave up 1 base; unmatched junction bases: 7. Per germline, CDR1 MNHNY and CDR2 SVGAGI (reference sequence). This CDR3 is 15 amino acids long. DNA for the CDR3: TGTGCCAGCAGTCGATCAGGGGGTGGGAACACTGAAGCTTTCTTT. It translates to CASSRSGGGNTEAFF.

This sequence joins TRBV7-8 and TRBJ1-2, with TRBD1 matching 8 bases. CDR3 size: 13 residues. In germline, CDR1 is SGHVS, CDR2 FQNEAQ. V lost 2 bases, J lost 8 bases, and 4 bases stayed unmatched. The CDR3 sequence is CASSLLQGGGYTF. As DNA, the CDR3 is TGTGCCAGCAGCTTATTACAGGGGGGAGGCTACACCTTC.

The chain couples TRBV29-1 to TRBJ2-1; 8 bases are a match to TRBD1. There are 14 residues in the CDR3. CDR1 and CDR2 (germline): SQVTM, ANQGSEA. With 4 bases clipped from V and 2 bases from J, the junction kept 4 bases outside the gene matches. For the CDR3, the DNA is TGCAGCGTTGTCCTGACAGGGGCCTACAATGAGCAGTTCTTC. It is translated as CSVVLTGAYNEQFF.

The chain employs TRBV15 and TRBJ1-3, with TRBD1 as a possible D gene (5 bases). The germline V and J ends were trimmed by 3 bases and 0 bases, with 12 bases remaining between them. Germline values: CDR1 LNHNV, CDR2 YYDKDF (reference sequence). This CDR3 is built from 16 residues. CDR3 sequence (DNA): TGTGCCACCAGCAGGGGGGGAGGGGACTCTGGAAACACCATATATTTT. This encodes CATSRGGGDSGNTIYF.

The chain links TRBV27 to TRBJ2-1; 12 positions match TRBD2. The CDR3 extends over 15 amino acids. V gave up 2 bases and J gave up 5 bases; unmatched junction bases: 1. From germline, CDR1 is MNHEY and CDR2 SMNVEV (reference sequence). The CDR3 region is CASSLLAGGNNEQFF. In DNA form, the CDR3 reads TGTGCCAGCAGTTTACTAGCGGGGGGGAACAATGAGCAGTTCTTC.

V gene TRBV7-2 combines with J gene TRBJ2-6; 10 bases are a match to TRBD1. The CDR3 runs to 17 residues. Germline CDR1 and CDR2: SGHTA and FQGNSA. Unmatched junction bases numbered 6, after V lost 5 bases and J lost 2 bases. CDR3 sequence: CASSPDRGSTGANVLTF. In DNA form, the CDR3 reads TGTGCCAGCAGCCCGGACAGGGGGTCGACTGGGGCCAACGTCCTGACTTTC.

The chain is built from TRBV6-2 or TRBV6-3 and TRBJ2-7, with 7 positions matching TRBD1. V lost 2 bases and J lost 2; bases outside the gene matches: 6. The CDR3 sequence is 15 residues long. CDR1 MNHEY and CDR2 SVGEGT come from the germline V gene. The CDR3 spells CASSYIGDRPYEQYF. CDR3 coding DNA: TGTGCCAGCAGTTACATAGGGGACAGACCCTACGAGCAGTACTTC.

The genes are TRBV7-2 and TRBJ1-4; unclear D gene. Germline loops: CDR1 SGHTA, CDR2 FQGNSA. With 4 bases removed from V and 8 bases from J, the gap between germline ends came to 17 bases. The CDR3 extends over 15 amino acids. CDR3 coding DNA: TGTGCCAGCAGCTCGCGGACGTACCGAGGGGAAAAACTGTTTTTT. Translating it yields CASSSRTYRGEKLFF.

The chain joins TRBV28 to TRBJ1-6; 7 bases agree with TRBD1. The junction had 9 bases not matched to a gene; V was cut back by 5 bases and J by 2 bases. Germline CDR1 is MDHEN and CDR2 is SYDVKM. This CDR3 has 17 amino acids. The CDR3 bases are TGTGCCAGCAGTCCCACAGGGGCTGCCGCCTATAATTCACCCCTCCACTTT. Its translation is CASSPTGAAAYNSPLHF.

This clone has only one observation. This sequence joins TRBV5-1 and TRBJ2-2, with 11 bases aligning to TRBD1. The CDR3 runs 17 residues. V was pared by 1 base and J by 6 bases, with 8 bases of the junction left unmatched. The germline V gene encodes CDR1 SGHRS and CDR2 YFSETQ. The CDR3 reads CASSLQPGQGEAGELFF. The CDR3 bases are TGCGCCAGCAGCTTGCAACCGGGACAGGGGGAGGCCGGGGAGCTGTTTTTT.

The chain has TRBV5-4 and TRBJ2-3; D possibly corresponds to TRBD2 (5 bases). The CDR3 sequence is 14 residues long. The germline V gene encodes CDR1 SGHNT and CDR2 YYREEE (reference sequence). V lost 3 bases, J lost 2 bases, and 10 bases lay in between. The DNA for the CDR3 is TGTGCCAGCAGCTCGCGGGTGTCCACAGATACGCAGTATTTT. It encodes CASSSRVSTDTQYF.

V usage is TRBV5-1 and J usage is TRBJ1-3; D remains ambiguous. The CDR3 has 15 amino acids. The V gene's germline CDR1 is SGHRS and CDR2 YFSETQ. V shed 0 bases and J shed 0 bases, with 7 bases lying between them. CDR3 protein: CASSLARGSGNTIYF. The CDR3 DNA sequence: TGCGCCAGCAGCTTGGCCAGAGGCTCTGGAAACACCATATATTTT.

The genes are TRBV5-6 and TRBJ2-2, with 10 bases matching TRBD2. The CDR3 covers 14 residues. Germline trimming cut 7 bases from V and 4 bases from J; bases unmatched to any gene: 4. Germline V gene sequence: CDR1 SGHDT, CDR2 YYEEEE. DNA for the CDR3: TGTGCCAGCCGGAGCGGGGGGGCCACCGGGGAGCTGTTTTTT. It encodes CASRSGGATGELFF. The complete variable domain, with remaining parts taken from reference TRBV5-6 and TRBJ2-2, reads DAGVTQSPTHLIKTRGQQVTLRCSPKSGHDTVSWYQQALGQGPQFIFQYYEEEERQRGNFPDRFSGHQFPNYSSELNVNALLLGDSALYLCASRSGGATGELFFGEGSRLTVL.

The chain links TRBV6-2 or TRBV6-3 to TRBJ2-5; 9 nucleotides agree with TRBD2. Germline lookup yields CDR1 MNHEY and CDR2 SVGEGT. This CDR3 is built from 17 residues. Losses at the gene ends were 5 bases for V and 2 bases for J; bases not matched to a gene: 12. As DNA, the CDR3 is TGTGCCAGCAGTCAACTTTATCCGCGGGGGGGACAAGAGACCCAGTACTTC. Translated: CASSQLYPRGGQETQYF.

The J gene is TRBJ1-4, the V gene TRBV4-3; 8 nucleotides match TRBD1. V was clipped by 2 bases and J by 3 bases; unmatched bases: 5. There are 16 residues in the CDR3. Germline V gene lookup returns CDR1 LGHNA and CDR2 YSLEER. CDR3 in amino acids: CASSQIRQGPNEKLFF. The CDR3 DNA follows: TGCGCCAGCAGCCAAATAAGACAGGGGCCTAATGAAAAACTGTTTTTT.

The gene calls are TRBV28 and TRBJ2-3; 7 nucleotides line up with TRBD1. V lost 6 bases and J lost 6; bases outside the gene matches: 12. From germline, CDR1 is MDHEN and CDR2 SYDVKM. The CDR3 loop spans 15 amino acids. CDR3 residues: CASRHQDRLRDTQYF. The CDR3, as DNA: TGTGCCAGCAGGCACCAGGACAGGCTGCGGGATACGCAGTATTTT. The whole variable domain, filled in from reference TRBV28 and TRBJ2-3, reads DVKVTQSSRYLVKRTGEKVFLECVQDMDHENMFWYRQDPGLGLRLIYFSYDVKMKEKGDIPEGYSVSREKKERFSLILESASTNQTSMYLCASRHQDRLRDTQYFGPGTRLTVL.

The genes are TRBV7-9 and TRBJ2-3; 9 bases align to TRBD2. V lost 5 bases and J lost 0; bases outside the gene matches: 6. The CDR3 runs 16 residues. Germline CDR1 and CDR2: SEHNR and FQNEAQ (reference sequence). In nucleotides, the CDR3 is TGTGCCAGCAGCCGTAGCGGGGGCCTTAGCACAGATACGCAGTATTTT. This gives the protein CASSRSGGLSTDTQYF.

This clone was counted once. This rearrangement joins TRBV2 to TRBJ1-1; D gene uncertain. Germline assignment: CDR1 SNHLY and CDR2 FYNNEI. This CDR3 comprises 14 residues. The V end was cut by 0 bases, the J end by 10 bases, with 15 bases between. CDR3 DNA: TGTGCCAGCAGTGAAGCGCTTGGCAGCGCCGGAGCTTTCTTT. It translates to CASSEALGSAGAFF. The full variable domain, rest sourced from reference TRBV2 and TRBJ1-1, is EPEVTQTPSHQVTQMGQEVILRCVPISNHLYFYWYRQILGQKVEFLVSFYNNEISEKSEIFDDQFSVERPDGSNFTLKIRSTKLEDSAMYFCASSEALGSAGAFFGQGTRLTVV.

The rearrangement links TRBV29-1 to TRBJ2-1; 10 nucleotides line up with TRBD2. Trimming at V came to 1 base and at J to 6 bases, leaving 15 bases not matched to a gene. Germline V gives CDR1 SQVTM, CDR2 ANQGSEA. The CDR3 has 18 amino acids. As DNA, the CDR3 is TGCAGCGTTGAAGGACTAGCGGGTCCCGTAATTCTCGTCAATGAGCAGTTCTTC. Translation gives CSVEGLAGPVILVNEQFF.

This clone was seen only once. The chain links TRBV5-5 to TRBJ1-6; TRBD1 is a possible D gene (6 bases). Trimming took off 0 bases at V and 8 bases at J, with 12 bases between the two ends. This CDR3 has 15 residues. Germline V gene lookup returns CDR1 SGHKS and CDR2 YYEKEE (reference sequence). The CDR3 bases are TGTGCCAGCAGCTTGGAACAGGGTATGGATTCACCCCTCCACTTT. Protein sequence: CASSLEQGMDSPLHF.

This chain uses TRBV25-1 with TRBJ1-1; no clear D. The CDR3 length is 14 residues. V shed 3 bases and J shed 5 bases, with 13 bases lying between them. Germline-derived CDR1 and CDR2 are MGHDK and SYGVNS. CDR3 nucleotides: TGTGCCAGCAGTGATCTCTGGGGAGGTACTGAAGCTTTCTTT. As protein: CASSDLWGGTEAFF.